Included here is one TCR beta chain sequence, with context. Its antigen specificity is not known. Base qualities are not at hand, and no much larger clone is one base apart. V loses 4 bases of germline sequence and J loses 1 base, and the interval between the two ends is 18 bases. The CDR3 goes from the cysteine to the phenylalanine over 17 residues. Of all the DNA, just the CDR3 is kept, 51 bases in frame from base 1. CDR1 and CDR2, looked up from the germline V gene (reference sequence), are SGHKS and YYEKEE. The data derive from a study of T cell responses to AZD1222 COVID-19 vaccine listed by TCRdb under 2021. Background for the entire study: TCR sequencing was performed for fewer than 250 trial participants, of whom approximately 200 were given two doses of AZD1222 and approximately 26 were given two doses of MenACWY control vaccine. Trial participants were enrolled by age into subgroups of 18-55, 56-69 and 70-plus years, and around 150, 28 and 57 TCR-sequenced participants, respectively, were included in these subgroups.

The CDR3 regions of human TCRbeta chains were subjected to immunosequencing. From the authors' description of their analysis: TCRs in the repertoires were compared against a reference library of SARS-CoV-2-specific TCRs that had been generated with the MIRA antigen-specificity platform. Breadth was defined as the fraction of unique TCRs that were SARS-CoV-2-associated, and depth was defined as the fraction of total T cells that were SARS-CoV-2-associated. Using the MIRA data, every spike-specific TCR was mapped to the spike region that the TCR reacted to and assigned to either a CD4 or a CD8 class. Log10-transformed breadth and depth values were compared by one-way ANOVA with Sidak's multiple comparisons tests. TCRdb provides this immuneACCESS table in a form limited to in-frame rearrangements. Some clones are lacking; in checked studies, under half of them reflect an unresolved V gene, and why the rest are absent is not known. For V, J and clone size, that table is used; D and trimming come from the DNA. The sample data list 150,000 to 180,000 clones, and about 86% of these were observed just once. The ten largest account for about 5% of the sample.

Study-wide conclusions, independent of this receptor: CD4 TCRs associated with the vaccine covered the entire spike protein, and the dominant responses were in regions 160-218 and 743-854. Nearly half of unique spike-specific TCRs reportedly recognized epitopes outside regions mutated in the B.1.351 and B.1.1.7 variants. Because no samples from the day 14 peak response were available, repertoires could be characterized only after the peak T cell response. Conclusions about previously exposed vaccinees are limited, since just a handful of AZD1222 recipients were seropositive for SARS-CoV-2 at baseline. Spike-specific TCR breadth and depth rose significantly after two AZD1222 doses compared with day 0 and with MenACWY recipients. The 56-69-year group was small, and its depth increase did not reach significance, likely because of low power. Participants were mostly white British, with more females than males. The authors suggested clonal diversity may have been underestimated.

This specimen's time point label, interpreted: baseline before first vaccination. The treatment or condition label corresponds to: meningococcal conjugate vaccine given as trial control. Vaccinee samples were obtained from the UK trials COV001 and COV002, which included a single-blind randomized controlled phase 2/3 trial of AZD1222 (ChAdOx1 nCoV-19) in healthy adults. For TCRbeta chain sequencing, PBMC samples were collected from trial participants at day 0 and at day 28 after the second dose. This clonotype originated in an adult in good health. The V gene is TRBV5-5 and the J gene is TRBJ1-5, with a weak D call of TRBD1 (6 bases match). Source: peripheral blood, taken on day 0 of MenACWY control vaccination. The nucleotide sequence is TGTGCCAGCAGCCCGACGGCAGGGACAATAAGCAATCAGCCCCAGCATTTT. Its translation reads: CASSPTAGTISNQPQHF.